A selection of T cell receptor beta chains follows, all from one sample in a study of blood T cell repertoires in COVID-19. Profiling relied on immunoSEQ multiplex PCR, and the TCRdb table lists in-frame clones only, not all of them. Here the sample spans roughly 100,000 clones, roughly 92% being singletons. The sequencing input was peripheral blood. Source of these receptors: a woman aged 45 to 65 with COVID-19, enrolled during active disease. Each CDR3 is given with its conserved first and last residue. Fields, in order: J gene, D gene, V gene, CDR3 protein. A D gene is named only where the DNA matches it firmly.

TRBJ1-5 | TRBD1 | TRBV19 | CASSIRGPSQPQHF
TRBJ2-3 | TRBD2 | TRBV5-1 | CASSPGLAGGQGTDTQYF
TRBJ2-1 | TRBD1 | TRBV29-1 | CSVEGGGNYNEQFF
TRBJ2-5 | - | TRBV5-1 | CASSTGGGETQYF
TRBJ1-2 | TRBD1 | TRBV19 | CASRQPGQYGYTF
TRBJ1-6 | - | TRBV11-2 | CASSLVSGSYNSPLHF
TRBJ1-2 | - | TRBV5-6 | CASSRVDGLLRGAYGYTF
TRBJ1-4 | - | TRBV27 | CASSLYRGGNEKLFF
TRBJ1-1 | - | TRBV27 | CASSPRRVFASKGDTEAFF
TRBJ2-1 | - | TRBV3-1/TRBV3-2 | CASSPKGGLSYNEQFF
TRBJ2-1 | TRBD2 | TRBV4-1 | CASRITGGRNNEQFF
TRBJ2-3 | - | TRBV13 | CASSLRVASSTDTQYF
TRBJ1-2 | - | TRBV28 | CASTLGGEQGYGYTF
TRBJ2-7 | - | TRBV27 | CASSWLPGQAEEQYF
TRBJ1-1 | - | TRBV19 | CASSSLGGDTEAFF
TRBJ1-2 | TRBD1 | TRBV6-5 | CASNPDRGTYGYTF
TRBJ1-5 | - | TRBV19 | CASSIVLNQPQHF
TRBJ1-2 | - | TRBV13 | CASSLVGRGNYGYTF
TRBJ1-1 | TRBD1 | TRBV2 | CARGQGFQAFF
TRBJ2-1 | TRBD2 | TRBV3-1/TRBV3-2 | CASSPLGGAGNEQFF
TRBJ1-2 | - | TRBV6-5 | CASSPFGGQGYTF
TRBJ1-4 | - | TRBV5-5 | CASSLSGATNEKLFF
TRBJ1-3 | - | TRBV19 | CASKDGGLHNTIYF
TRBJ1-5 | - | TRBV27 | CASSLQGVGGQPQHF
TRBJ1-2 | - | TRBV6-5 | CASSLNLGGYGYTF
TRBJ2-2 | TRBD2 | TRBV25-1 | CASSVTSGVAGELFF
TRBJ2-1 | - | TRBV24-1 | CATSDFGVRGNEQFF
TRBJ2-4 | - | TRBV7-2 | CASSSPTGLTKNIQYF
TRBJ1-5 | - | TRBV28 | CASSTSFSFNSNQPQHF
TRBJ2-2 | - | TRBV9 | CASSAGLRQVGELFF
TRBJ1-1 | - | TRBV29-1 | CSVGGRMNTEAFF
TRBJ1-2 | - | TRBV12-3/TRBV12-4 | CASSPLRAGYTF
TRBJ2-3 | - | TRBV9 | CASSGGVRGTDTQYF
TRBJ2-1 | - | TRBV11-2 | CASRTGDNEQFF
TRBJ1-2 | - | TRBV6-6 | CASSYSDTTNYGYTF
TRBJ1-1 | TRBD1 | TRBV10-3 | CAISGSGGLAFF
TRBJ1-4 | TRBD1 | TRBV19 | CASRMTGSNEKLFF
TRBJ2-7 | - | TRBV30 | CAWKGPRPPYEQYF
TRBJ1-5 | - | TRBV19 | CASSIDSGGRQPQHF
TRBJ2-3 | TRBD1 | TRBV6-5 | CASSVEDRGADTQYF
TRBJ2-3 | TRBD2 | TRBV7-2 | CASSLAGGGGGTDTQYF
TRBJ2-3 | TRBD1 | TRBV10-2 | CASRGTGNTDTQYF
TRBJ1-1 | - | TRBV11-2 | CASSRTGNTEAFF
TRBJ1-2 | TRBD1 | TRBV28 | CASRPGGNHYGYTF
TRBJ1-6 | - | TRBV6-4 | CASSDSIDSYNSPLHF
TRBJ1-2 | - | TRBV3-1/TRBV3-2 | CASSPAGRGYTF
TRBJ2-2 | - | TRBV2 | CASSRTEITGELFF
TRBJ1-1 | - | TRBV9 | CASGPREGTEAFF
TRBJ1-2 | - | TRBV19 | CATTPGRGGALHGYTF